One and the same sample provided the 11 T cell receptor beta chains below, sequenced in a study of blood T cell repertoires in COVID-19. The table came from immunoSEQ multiplex PCR; TCRdb's copy has only in-frame clones and leaves some out. The table records 300,000 to 400,000 clones, approximately 86% of them present only once. Sequenced input: PBMCs or T cells enriched from blood (not recorded which). The origin of the receptors is a middle-aged woman with acute COVID-19.

This chain joins TRBV7-2 and TRBJ1-2; 8 bases map to TRBD1. The CDR3 is made up of 14 amino acids. V was pared by 5 bases and J by 8 bases, with 10 bases of the junction left unmatched. Germline CDR1 is SGHTA and CDR2 is FQGNSA. CDR3 sequence: CASSPDMTGDGYTF. The CDR3 bases are TGTGCCAGCAGCCCTGATATGACAGGGGACGGCTACACCTTC. The full variable domain, with the rest looked up from reference TRBV7-2 and TRBJ1-2, is GAGVSQSPSNKVTEKGKDVELRCDPISGHTALYWYRQSLGQGLEFLIYFQGNSAPDKSGLPSDRFSAERTGGSVSTLTIQRTQQEDSAVYLCASSPDMTGDGYTFGSGTRLTVV.

The chain joins TRBV6-5 to TRBJ1-2; unclear D gene. The CDR3 length is 13 residues. Per germline, CDR1 MNHEY and CDR2 SVGAGI. Trimming removed 8 bases at V and 5 bases at J, with 15 bases between. CDR3 nucleotides: TGTGCCAGCGCCCGGGCGGGTTCGTATGGCTACACCTTC. This codes for CASARAGSYGYTF.

The table lists this clone with a count of one. The genes are TRBV28 and TRBJ2-1; 7 nucleotides agree with TRBD2. Trimming took 1 base from V and 5 from J; bases not matched to a gene: 5. Germline V lookup: CDR1 MDHEN, CDR2 SYDVKM. CDR3 length equals 15 residues. This CDR3 is CASSLLIAGHNEQFF. Here the CDR3 DNA reads TGTGCCAGCAGTTTATTGATAGCGGGCCACAATGAGCAGTTCTTC.

J is TRBJ2-2 and V is TRBV7-2, with D hard to call. The V and J ends lost 5 bases and 4 bases respectively, with 17 bases between them. Germline V gene lookup returns CDR1 SGHTA and CDR2 FQGNSA. The CDR3 has 16 amino acids. The CDR3: CASSLSSTPFTGELFF. Here the CDR3 DNA reads TGTGCCAGCAGCCTCTCCTCAACACCTTTCACCGGGGAGCTGTTTTTT.

The chain uses TRBV28 and TRBJ1-3; 7 bases map to TRBD1. V shed 5 bases, J shed 4 bases, and the junction held 8 bases outside the gene matches. The CDR3 has 15 residues. Germline V CDR1 and CDR2: MDHEN, SYDVKM. CDR3 sequence reads: CASSLQTGTGNTIYF. CDR3 sequence (DNA): TGTGCCAGCAGTCTCCAGACAGGGACGGGAAACACCATATATTTT.

The table lists this clone with a count of one. CDR3 protein: CATSRDRDRGLAGANVLTF. DNA for the CDR3: TGTGCCACCAGCAGAGATCGGGACAGGGGGCTAGCTGGGGCCAACGTCCTGACTTTC. The V and J genes are TRBV15 and TRBJ2-6; 12 positions match TRBD1. Germline CDR1 LNHNV, CDR2 YYDKDF (reference sequence). J was trimmed by 2 bases and V by 0 bases; bases with no gene match: 5. This CDR3 has 19 residues.

The chain links TRBV6-5 to TRBJ2-7, with D possibly matching TRBD2 (6 bases). The V gene lost 2 bases and the J gene lost 6 bases, with 20 bases spanning the gap. CDR1 and CDR2 (germline): MNHEY, SVGAGI. This CDR3 region has 16 residues. CDR3 protein: CASSYGGGPQSVEQYF. Here the CDR3 DNA reads TGTGCCAGCAGTTACGGGGGAGGTCCCCAGTCTGTCGAGCAGTACTTC.

This clone was detected once. The chain has TRBV6-5 and TRBJ1-5; possible D gene TRBD1, 5 bases. Germline V gene lookup returns CDR1 MNHEY and CDR2 SVGAGI. This CDR3 contains 14 residues. Trimming shortened V by 7 bases and J by 2 bases, and 12 bases separated the two germline ends. CDR3 nucleotides: TGTGCCAGCAACACCGGCAGGGGCAATCAGCCCCAGCATTTT. Amino acids: CASNTGRGNQPQHF.

The V gene is TRBV6-5, the J gene TRBJ1-1, with D unclear. The CDR3 has 11 amino acids. V lost 0 bases, J lost 10 bases, and 6 bases lay in between. Germline CDR1 is MNHEY and CDR2 is SVGAGI. The CDR3 protein is CASSYSPGAFF. The DNA for the CDR3 is TGTGCCAGCAGTTACTCGCCGGGAGCTTTCTTT.

The chain uses TRBV7-2 and TRBJ2-7, with D maybe TRBD1 (5 bases). Germline CDR1 reads SGHTA; CDR2 reads FQGNSA. This CDR3 spans 14 amino acids. Deletions cut 2 bases from V and 0 bases from J, with 8 bases between. DNA of the CDR3: TGTGCCAGCAGCTTATGGGGCCCCTCCTACGAGCAGTACTTC. This sequence encodes CASSLWGPSYEQYF.

The chain combines TRBV2 with TRBJ2-3; D is possibly TRBD2 (6 bases). Trimming pared 1 base from V and 2 bases from J, leaving 10 bases between. The CDR3 is 15 amino acids. Per germline, CDR1 SNHLY and CDR2 FYNNEI. Here the CDR3 DNA reads TGTGCCAGCAGTGAAGTGGTAGCGGTCACAGATACGCAGTATTTT. This sequence encodes CASSEVVAVTDTQYF.